This T cell receptor beta chain comes out of a study of response to subunit inactivated influenza vaccine. MiXCR, run by TCRdb on the RT-PCR reads, gives a single entry per CDR3 protein. The table has some 500,000 distinct CDR3 sequences, approximately 13% seen once. Trimming shortened V by 2 bases and J by 7 bases, and 11 bases separated the two germline ends. Germline assignment: CDR1 MDHEN and CDR2 SYDVKM. The CDR3 runs 13 residues. Notes on the study in general: The authors put forward the suggestion that each seasonal influenza vaccination may bring in only a limited number of new T cells.

Worth noting for this clonotype: Its target is unknown.

This specimen consisted of PBMCs from blood, obtained roughly 46 days after vaccination. This TCR was sampled from a man aged 50 to 60 who received an inactivated influenza vaccine. This rearrangement joins TRBV28 to TRBJ1-2, with D possibly matching TRBD1 (6 bases). CDR3 protein: CASSLPGDRGYTF. The CDR3 bases are TGTGCCAGCAGTTTACCAGGGGATCGTGGCTACACCTTC.